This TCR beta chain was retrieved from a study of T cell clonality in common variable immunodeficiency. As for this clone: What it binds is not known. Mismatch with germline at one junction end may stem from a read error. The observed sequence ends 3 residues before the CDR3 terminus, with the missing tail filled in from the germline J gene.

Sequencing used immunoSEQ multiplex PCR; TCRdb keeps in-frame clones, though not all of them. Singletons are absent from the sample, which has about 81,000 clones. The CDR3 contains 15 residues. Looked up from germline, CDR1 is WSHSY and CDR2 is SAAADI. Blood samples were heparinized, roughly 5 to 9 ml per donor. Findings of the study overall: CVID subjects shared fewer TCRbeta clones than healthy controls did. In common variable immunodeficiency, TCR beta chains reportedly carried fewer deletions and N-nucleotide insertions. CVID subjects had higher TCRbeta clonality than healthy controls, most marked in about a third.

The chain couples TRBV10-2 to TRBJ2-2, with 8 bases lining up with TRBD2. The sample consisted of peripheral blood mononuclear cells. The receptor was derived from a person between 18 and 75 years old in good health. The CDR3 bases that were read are TGCGCCAGCAGGGAGTGGCGGGAGGACACCGGGGAG. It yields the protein CASREWREDTGE. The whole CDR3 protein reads CASREWREDTGELFF.